This T cell receptor (beta chain) was recovered during a study of blood T cell repertoires in COVID-19. Sequencing used immunoSEQ multiplex PCR; TCRdb keeps in-frame clones, though not all of them. The sample carries around 1,400 clones, around 93% recorded once. The TCR originated in a human donor in a cohort sampled during active COVID-19. Sequencing was performed on peripheral blood.

The CDR3 protein is CASSISRGLTDTQYF. CDR3 DNA: TGTGCCAGTAGTATCTCCAGGGGGCTCACAGATACGCAGTATTTT. The chain couples TRBV19 to TRBJ2-3; 8 bases match TRBD1. The ends lost 3 bases at V and 2 bases at J; junction bases unmatched: 4. The CDR3 covers 15 residues. The germline V gene encodes CDR1 LNHDA and CDR2 SQIVND (reference sequence).